These T cell receptor beta chains were read from a single sample in a study of beta chain features in type 1 diabetes. This table comes from immunoSEQ multiplex PCR, and its TCRdb copy is limited to in-frame clones, with some not included. The sample lists about 280,000 clones; about 15% were seen once. Sequences were obtained from naive CD4+ T cells from blood. These receptors came from a man aged 18 to 30 with type 1 diabetes. Each CDR3 is given with its conserved first and last residue. D genes are given only for firm matches. Clone size is given for some rows only: seen once, a few or many times, or a class if the clone is expanded.

>TRBD2|TRBV13|TRBJ2-1|NA
TGTGCCAGCAGCCCCCTGCTAGCGGGGGGGCCAATTGAGCAGTTCTTC
CASSPLLAGGPIEQFF
>NA|TRBV30|TRBJ2-7|NA
TGTGCCTACGAAGGCCGACGGAGCTCCTACGAGCAGTACTTC
CAYEGRRSSYEQYF
>TRBD1|TRBV10-3|TRBJ2-7|NA
TGTGCCATCAGGTGGGGGACAGGGGAATACGAGCAGTACTTC
CAIRWGTGEYEQYF
>NA|TRBV7-8|TRBJ2-3|few
TGTGCCAGCAGCTGGAGAGGGCGCACAGATACGCAGTATTTT
CASSWRGRTDTQYF
>NA|TRBV18|TRBJ2-7|few
TGTGCCAGCTCACCTGACATATCCTACGAGCAGTACTTC
CASSPDISYEQYF
>TRBD2|TRBV4-1|TRBJ2-3|once
TGCGCCAGCAGCCAAGATATGGCGGGGGGATTCACAGATACGCAGTATTTT
CASSQDMAGGFTDTQYF
>TRBD1|TRBV4-3|TRBJ2-2|few
TGCGCCAGCAGCCAAGATCCACAGGGGGGTGCCGGGGAGCTGTTTTTT
CASSQDPQGGAGELFF
>NA|TRBV7-9|TRBJ2-7|once
TGTGCCAGCAGCTGGGCCATCTTGTACGAGCAGTACTTC
CASSWAILYEQYF
>NA|TRBV28|TRBJ2-7|NA
TGTGCCAGCAGTCCCGACGGGTGGGGACCGCGGGGAGAGCAGTACTTC
CASSPDGWGPRGEQYF
>TRBD2|TRBV6-6|TRBJ2-5|NA
TGTGCCAGCAGCCCGGGACTAAAAGAGACCCAGTACTTC
CASSPGLKETQYF
>NA|TRBV28|TRBJ2-6|NA
TGTGCCAGCAGTTCGCGGAATTGGAGGGAACCGGGGGCCAACGTCCTGACTTTC
CASSSRNWREPGANVLTF